This T cell receptor (beta chain) came from a study of cytotoxic CD8 clonotypes in ibrutinib-treated CLL. Overall study context: Partial responses totalled approximately 25 and complete responses 2; after median 68 months, 14 remained remitted and around twelve progressed.

Deletions cut 0 bases from V and 3 bases from J, with 10 bases between. Germline CDR1 SGDLS, CDR2 YYNGEE. The length of the CDR3 is 15 residues. Here immunoSEQ multiplex PCR was the method, and the copy in TCRdb shows in-frame clones only, minus some. The sample carries over 200,000 clones, approximately 75% recorded once. This sequence joins TRBV9 and TRBJ1-5; D call uncertain. This material consisted of PBMCs, taken after 12 months of ibrutinib treatment. This TCR was recovered from a human donor with chronic lymphocytic leukemia. As DNA, the CDR3 is TGTGCCAGCAGCGTAGAGGGAAATCTCAATCAGCCCCAGCATTTT. The encoded protein is CASSVEGNLNQPQHF. Drawing the rest from reference TRBV9 and TRBJ1-5, the complete variable domain is DSGVTQTPKHLITATGQRVTLRCSPRSGDLSVYWYQQSLDQGLQFLIQYYNGEERAKGNILERFSAQQFPDLHSELNLSSLELGDSALYFCASSVEGNLNQPQHFGDGTRLSIL.